Each of the 25 T cell receptor beta chains below was sequenced from the same sample in a study of cytomegalovirus exposure and HLA in healthy donors. The table came from immunoSEQ multiplex PCR; TCRdb's copy has only in-frame clones and leaves some out. The sample contains 110,000 to 150,000 clones, roughly nine tenths of which appear only once. The sequenced sample was PBMCs. The source is a man younger than 35 in good health and CMV-seronegative.

This chain links TRBV5-6 with TRBJ1-2; D is uncertain. The CDR3 has 12 amino acids. The V gene lost 5 bases and the J gene lost 10 bases, with 15 bases spanning the gap. From germline, CDR1 is SGHDT and CDR2 YYEEEE. The CDR3 loop reads CASSSLVNAYTF. CDR3 DNA: TGTGCCAGCAGTTCCCTAGTAAACGCCTACACCTTC.

CDR3 DNA: TGCAGCGTTGATGCGGGGGGCTTACAAGAGACCCAGTACTTC. Its protein product is CSVDAGGLQETQYF. The V gene is TRBV29-1, the J gene TRBJ2-5; 8 positions match TRBD2. V was clipped by 3 bases and J by 2 bases; unmatched bases: 5. Germline CDR1 SQVTM, CDR2 ANQGSEA. This CDR3 contains 14 residues.

The V call is TRBV11-2, the J call TRBJ1-1; D not certain. The germline V gene has CDR1 SGHAT and CDR2 FQNNGV. V lost 2 bases to trimming and J lost 1 base, with 14 bases between them. CDR3 length: 16 amino acids. This CDR3 reads CASSLFRGFKNTEAFF. CDR3 coding DNA: TGTGCCAGCAGCTTATTCCGAGGGTTTAAGAACACTGAAGCTTTCTTT.

The chain links TRBV10-3 to TRBJ1-5; D is uncertain. Germline values: CDR1 ENHRY, CDR2 SYGVKD. The CDR3 consists of 13 residues. V was shortened by 0 bases and J by 6 bases, with 6 bases between the two germline ends. The CDR3 DNA follows: TGTGCCATCAGTGAGTCGGGAGGTCAGCCCCAGCATTTT. Translating it yields CAISESGGQPQHF.

This chain uses TRBV18 with TRBJ2-7; 8 bases agree with TRBD1. The CDR3 consists of 14 residues. Trimming cost V 5 bases and J 4 bases; bases outside gene matches: 7. Germline values: CDR1 KGHSH, CDR2 LQKENI. The CDR3 bases are TGTGCCAGCTCAACAGGGGGACCCGGGTACGAGCAGTACTTC. It codes for CASSTGGPGYEQYF.

The chain links TRBV4-1 to TRBJ2-5; 8 nucleotides match TRBD2. Germline V gene data show CDR1 as MGHRA and CDR2 as YSYEKL. The CDR3 is 18 residues long. Trimming at V came to 0 bases and at J to 5 bases, leaving 14 bases not matched to a gene. CDR3 in amino acids: CASSQDIAGQGGMETQYF. In nucleotides, the CDR3 is TGCGCCAGCAGCCAAGATATAGCGGGGCAGGGAGGTATGGAGACCCAGTACTTC.

This sequence joins TRBV6-1 and TRBJ2-3; 7 bases align to TRBD2. There are 16 residues in the CDR3. The germline CDR1 and CDR2 sequences are MNHNS and SASEGT. Trimming removed 4 bases from V and 0 bases from J; junction bases left unmatched: 7. The CDR3 DNA reads TGTGCCAGCAGTGCGGTCCTAGCGGACAGCACAGATACGCAGTATTTT. Protein: CASSAVLADSTDTQYF.

The chain is built from TRBV29-1 and TRBJ2-7; 9 nucleotides align to TRBD1. The CDR3 totals 16 residues. Germline V gene data show CDR1 as SQVTM and CDR2 as ANQGSEA. V gave up 1 base and J gave up 6 bases; unmatched junction bases: 13. The CDR3 DNA is TGCAGCGTTGAAGCCATTCCCGGGACAGGGTCATCCGAGCAGTACTTC. Translated, it gives CSVEAIPGTGSSEQYF.

This clone is deemed medium-sized. For the CDR3, the DNA is TGTGCCAGCAGTGGACAGGGGGGAGGATCCGGGGAGCTGTTTTTT. Amino acids: CASSGQGGGSGELFF. The chain recombines TRBV6-1 with TRBJ2-2; 9 nucleotides align to TRBD1. This CDR3 is 15 amino acids long. Germline V CDR1 and CDR2: MNHNS, SASEGT. V lost 4 bases to trimming and J lost 6 bases; unmatched junction nucleotides: 6.

The chain is built from TRBV7-8 and TRBJ2-5; perhaps TRBD2 as D (5 bases). This CDR3 is built from 16 residues. CDR1 is SGHVS and CDR2 is FQNEAQ in the germline V gene. V lost 4 bases and J lost 2, with 17 bases in between. The CDR3 region has the DNA TGTGCCAGCAGCTCTCGCGCATCCCCGGGGCAAGAGACCCAGTACTTC. Amino acids: CASSSRASPGQETQYF.

V usage is TRBV7-9 and J usage is TRBJ2-5; TRBD2 might be the D (5 bases). Germline values: CDR1 SEHNR, CDR2 FQNEAQ (reference sequence). Trimming removed 1 base from V and 5 bases from J, with 17 bases in between. This CDR3 has 16 amino acids. CDR3 region: CASSLVGFEGGETQYF. The CDR3 DNA follows: TGTGCCAGCAGCTTAGTTGGCTTTGAGGGCGGGGAGACCCAGTACTTC.

The sample holds many counts of this clone. The chain has TRBV6-5 and TRBJ1-4; no firm D call. Germline CDR1 MNHEY, CDR2 SVGAGI. V lost 0 bases to trimming and J lost 0 bases, with 8 bases between them. The CDR3 runs 16 residues. The CDR3 nucleotides read TGTGCCAGCAGTTACTCCCCCGGGTCAACTAATGAAAAACTGTTTTTT. Translating gives CASSYSPGSTNEKLFF.

V is TRBV27 and J is TRBJ1-5; TRBD1 might be the D (6 bases). The V gene's germline CDR1 is MNHEY and CDR2 SMNVEV (reference sequence). CDR3 length equals 19 residues. Between the trimmed V and J ends, which lost 2 bases and 8 bases, there was a span of 28 bases. CDR3 sequence: CASSLRIQQGRAVREPQHF. CDR3 nucleotides: TGTGCCAGCAGTTTACGAATTCAACAGGGCCGCGCTGTTCGGGAGCCCCAGCATTTT.

The chain carries TRBV7-9 and TRBJ2-3; D is possibly TRBD2 (6 bases). V dropped 1 base and J dropped 6 bases, with 11 bases sitting between them. Germline V lookup: CDR1 SEHNR, CDR2 FQNEAQ (reference sequence). The CDR3 has 14 amino acids. CDR3 in amino acids: CASSLEAGYDTQYF. DNA for the CDR3: TGTGCCAGCAGCTTAGAGGCGGGGTACGATACGCAGTATTTT.

The chain joins TRBV7-9 to TRBJ1-1; no definite D call. Germline V lookup: CDR1 SEHNR, CDR2 FQNEAQ (reference sequence). The V and J ends lost 2 bases and 4 bases respectively, with 5 bases between them. This CDR3 is built from 12 residues. The CDR3 DNA is TGTGCCAGCAGCTTAATTAGCACTGAAGCTTTCTTT. Translation: CASSLISTEAFF.

The rearrangement uses TRBV11-2 and TRBJ2-1; 7 bases are shared with TRBD2. Germline CDR1 and CDR2: SGHAT and FQNNGV. V trimming: 6 bases; J trimming: 4 bases; junction bases outside the gene matches: 12. The CDR3 has 16 residues. The CDR3 nucleotides read TGTGCCAGCAGGCTAGCGGAGGGGAGAGGTTACAATGAGCAGTTCTTC. This codes for CASRLAEGRGYNEQFF.

The chain recombines TRBV6-1 with TRBJ2-2, with 7 positions matching TRBD1. The germline gives CDR1 MNHNS, CDR2 SASEGT. J was trimmed by 8 bases and V by 8 bases; bases with no gene match: 14. The CDR3 spans 15 residues. As DNA, the CDR3 is TGTGCCAGCGTAACCGGGACAGCGGAGTTGGGGGAGCTGTTTTTT. This gives the protein CASVTGTAELGELFF.

This chain uses TRBV7-9 with TRBJ1-1; possibly TRBD1 for D (5 bases). V lost 1 base and J 7 bases, leaving 7 bases between the germline ends. The CDR3 contains 12 residues. Germline lookup yields CDR1 SEHNR and CDR2 FQNEAQ (reference sequence). The DNA of the CDR3 is TGTGCCAGCAGCTTAGATGACAGTGAAGCTTTCTTT. Protein sequence: CASSLDDSEAFF.

Concerning this clone itself: In the same sample, other DNA sequences code for this CDR3. The V call is TRBV30, the J call TRBJ2-7; maybe TRBD2 (6 bases). V lost 3 bases, J lost 2 bases, and 8 bases lay in between. CDR1 is GTSNPN and CDR2 is SVGIG in the germline V gene (reference sequence). The CDR3 contains 12 residues. This CDR3 is CAWSWGAYEQYF. The CDR3 nucleotides read TGTGCCTGGAGCTGGGGGGCCTACGAGCAGTACTTC. The variable domain in full, completed from reference TRBV30 and TRBJ2-7, reads SQTIHQWPATLVQPVGSPLSLECTVEGTSNPNLYWYRQAAGRGLQLLFYSVGIGQISSEVPQNLSASRPQDRQFILSSKKLLLSDSGFYLCAWSWGAYEQYFGPGTRLTVT.

This rearrangement joins TRBV5-6 to TRBJ2-5; D gene ambiguous. The germline V gene has CDR1 SGHDT and CDR2 YYEEEE. V shed 2 bases and J shed 4 bases, with 3 bases lying between them. This CDR3 is 11 amino acids long. This CDR3 reads CASSFRETQYF. The CDR3 nucleotides read TGTGCCAGCAGCTTCCGAGAGACCCAGTACTTC.

This chain connects TRBV7-6 to TRBJ2-7; D possibly corresponds to TRBD2 (6 bases). The CDR3 sequence is 15 residues long. The V gene lost 5 bases and the J gene lost 3 bases, with 17 bases spanning the gap. Germline CDR1 SGHVS, CDR2 FNYEAQ. CDR3 amino acids: CASSPGTSYDYEQYF. In nucleotides, the CDR3 is TGTGCCAGCAGCCCAGGGACTTCCTATGACTACGAGCAGTACTTC.

V gene TRBV29-1 combines with J gene TRBJ1-2, with D possibly TRBD1 on 5 matching bases. Germline loops: CDR1 SQVTM, CDR2 ANQGSEA. Deletions cut 2 bases from V and 7 bases from J, with 8 bases between. The CDR3 sequence is 11 residues long. Written as DNA, the CDR3 is TGCAGCGTTGAACAGGGTAGTGGCTACACCTTC. This translates into CSVEQGSGYTF.

The chain has TRBV19 and TRBJ2-1; 12 bases map to TRBD2. Losses at the gene ends were 7 bases for V and 0 bases for J; bases not matched to a gene: 4. CDR1 and CDR2 (germline): LNHDA, SQIVND (reference sequence). The CDR3 runs to 16 residues. Here the CDR3 reads CASTVTSGSSYNEQFF. CDR3 nucleotides: TGTGCCAGTACCGTGACTAGCGGGAGCTCCTACAATGAGCAGTTCTTC. The full variable domain, completed using reference TRBV19 and TRBJ2-1, is DGGITQSPKYLFRKEGQNVTLSCEQNLNHDAMYWYRQDPGQGLRLIYYSQIVNDFQKGDIAEGYSVSREKKESFPLTVTSAQKNPTAFYLCASTVTSGSSYNEQFFGPGTRLTVL.

This chain joins TRBV28 and TRBJ2-1; the match to TRBD1 covers 8 bases. The germline V gene encodes CDR1 MDHEN and CDR2 SYDVKM. This CDR3 spans 15 amino acids. The V and J ends lost 2 bases and 5 bases, in that order; junction bases with no gene match: 5. The chain's CDR3 is CASSLTRTGHNEQFF. The CDR3 coding sequence is TGTGCCAGCAGTTTAACCCGGACAGGGCACAATGAGCAGTTCTTC. The full variable domain, in which reference TRBV28 and TRBJ2-1 provide the parts outside the CDR3, is DVKVTQSSRYLVKRTGEKVFLECVQDMDHENMFWYRQDPGLGLRLIYFSYDVKMKEKGDIPEGYSVSREKKERFSLILESASTNQTSMYLCASSLTRTGHNEQFFGPGTRLTVL.

The rearrangement joins TRBV11-2 to TRBJ1-6; D uncertain. With 4 bases removed from V and 7 bases from J, the gap between germline ends came to 11 bases. This CDR3 is built from 14 residues. CDR1 SGHAT and CDR2 FQNNGV come from the germline V gene. The CDR3 DNA is TGTGCCAGCAGCTCGGGGTCTGTGAATTCACCCCTCCACTTT. This sequence encodes CASSSGSVNSPLHF. Combining the CDR3 with reference TRBV11-2 and TRBJ1-6 gives the whole variable domain EAGVAQSPRYKIIEKRQSVAFWCNPISGHATLYWYQQILGQGPKLLIQFQNNGVVDDSQLPKDRFSAERLKGVDSTLKIQPAKLEDSAVYLCASSSGSVNSPLHFGNGTRLTVT.